This T cell receptor beta chain was captured by sequencing in a study of neurological immune-mediated disorders. Time point indicated: longitudinal time-point 1 (baseline). The unsorted libraries were generated from a total of 2 million PBMCs, which had been stored in RNAlater at -80 C. CDR3 size: 15 residues. J gave up 8 bases and V 4 bases, and 13 bases lay outside the gene matches. The germline V gene encodes CDR1 LGHDT and CDR2 YNNKEL (reference sequence). Sequencing runs each generated in excess of 160 million TCR-beta sequences derived from 15-18 subjects. Each CDR3 protein is one row after TCRdb ran MiXCR on the 5' RACE reads. The sample yields tens of thousands of distinct CDR3 sequences, roughly 13% seen once. The table lists this clonotype with a few counts.

The TCR comes from a female donor with HTLV-1-associated myelopathy (HAM/TSP). The genes are TRBV3-1 and TRBJ1-2; 7 nucleotides align to TRBD1. The specimen sequenced was PBMCs. The CDR3 nucleotides read TGTGCCAGCAGCCGAGGCCAGGGGGACGGGAGCGGCTACACCTTC. It codes for CASSRGQGDGSGYTF. Full variable domain (missing parts from reference TRBV3-1 and TRBJ1-2): DTAVSQTPKYLVTQMGNDKSIKCEQNLGHDTMYWYKQDSKKFLKIMFSYNNKELIINETVPNRFSPKSPDKAHLNLHINSLELGDSAVYFCASSRGQGDGSGYTFGSGTRLTVV.